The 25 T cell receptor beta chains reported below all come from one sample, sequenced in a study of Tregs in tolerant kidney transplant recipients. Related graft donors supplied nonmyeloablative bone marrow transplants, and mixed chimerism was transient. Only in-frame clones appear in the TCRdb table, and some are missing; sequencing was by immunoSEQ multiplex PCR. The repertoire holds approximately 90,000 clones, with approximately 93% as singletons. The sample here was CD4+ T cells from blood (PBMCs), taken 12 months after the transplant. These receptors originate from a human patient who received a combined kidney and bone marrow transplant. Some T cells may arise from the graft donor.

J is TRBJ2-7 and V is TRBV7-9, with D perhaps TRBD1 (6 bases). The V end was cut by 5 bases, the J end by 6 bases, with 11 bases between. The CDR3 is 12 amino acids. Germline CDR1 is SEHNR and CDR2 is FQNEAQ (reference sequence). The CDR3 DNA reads TGTGCCAGCAGCCTACAGGGTATCGAGCAGTACTTC. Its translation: CASSLQGIEQYF.

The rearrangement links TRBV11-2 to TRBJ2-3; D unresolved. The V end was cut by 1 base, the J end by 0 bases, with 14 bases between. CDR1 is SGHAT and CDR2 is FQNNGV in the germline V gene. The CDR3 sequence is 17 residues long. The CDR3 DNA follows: TGTGCCAGCAGCTTAGTCGCAGCGAAGACTAGCACAGATACGCAGTATTTT. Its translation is CASSLVAAKTSTDTQYF.

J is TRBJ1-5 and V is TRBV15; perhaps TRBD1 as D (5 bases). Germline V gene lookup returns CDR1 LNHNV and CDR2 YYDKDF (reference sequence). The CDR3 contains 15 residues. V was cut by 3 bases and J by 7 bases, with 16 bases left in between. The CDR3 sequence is CATSRDPGGDQPQHF. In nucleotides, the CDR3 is TGTGCCACCAGCAGGGACCCGGGGGGGGACCAGCCCCAGCATTTT.

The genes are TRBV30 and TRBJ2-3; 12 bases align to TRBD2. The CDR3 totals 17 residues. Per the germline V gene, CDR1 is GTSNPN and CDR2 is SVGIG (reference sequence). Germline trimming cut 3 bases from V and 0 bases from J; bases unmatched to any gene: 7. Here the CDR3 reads CAWRGTSGYSSTDTQYF. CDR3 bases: TGTGCCTGGAGGGGGACTAGCGGGTATTCTAGCACAGATACGCAGTATTTT.

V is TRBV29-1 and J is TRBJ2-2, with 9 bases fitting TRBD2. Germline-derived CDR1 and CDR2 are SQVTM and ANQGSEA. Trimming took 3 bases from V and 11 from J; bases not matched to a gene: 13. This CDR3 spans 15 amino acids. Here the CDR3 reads CSVEVAGGSGGELFF. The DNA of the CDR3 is TGCAGCGTTGAGGTCGCGGGAGGGTCAGGCGGTGAGCTGTTTTTT.

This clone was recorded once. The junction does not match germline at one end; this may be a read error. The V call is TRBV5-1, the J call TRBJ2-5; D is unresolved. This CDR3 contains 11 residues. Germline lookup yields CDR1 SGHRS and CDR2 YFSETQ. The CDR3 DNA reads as TGCGCCAGCAGCTACCAGGAGACCCAGTACTTC. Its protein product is CASSYQETQYF.

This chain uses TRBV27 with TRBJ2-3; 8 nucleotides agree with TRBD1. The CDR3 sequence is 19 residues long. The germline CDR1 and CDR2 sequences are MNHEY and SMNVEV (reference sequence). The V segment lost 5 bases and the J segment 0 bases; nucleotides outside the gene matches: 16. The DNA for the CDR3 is TGTGCCAGCAGTCCGTCCGGGACAGGAAGGCTATCTAGCACAGATACGCAGTATTTT. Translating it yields CASSPSGTGRLSSTDTQYF.

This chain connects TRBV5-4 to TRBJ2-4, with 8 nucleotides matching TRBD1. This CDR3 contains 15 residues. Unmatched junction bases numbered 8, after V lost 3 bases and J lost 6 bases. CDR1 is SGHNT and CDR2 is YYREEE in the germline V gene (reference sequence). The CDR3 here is CASSSRRGLGNIQYF. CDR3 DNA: TGTGCCAGCAGCTCACGCAGGGGGCTTGGAAACATTCAGTACTTC.

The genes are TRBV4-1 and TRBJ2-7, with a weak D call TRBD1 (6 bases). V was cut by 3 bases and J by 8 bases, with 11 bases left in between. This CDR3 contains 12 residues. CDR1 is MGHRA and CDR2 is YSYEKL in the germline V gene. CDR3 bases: TGCGCCAGCAGCCATTTACAGGGAAAGCAGTACTTC. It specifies CASSHLQGKQYF.

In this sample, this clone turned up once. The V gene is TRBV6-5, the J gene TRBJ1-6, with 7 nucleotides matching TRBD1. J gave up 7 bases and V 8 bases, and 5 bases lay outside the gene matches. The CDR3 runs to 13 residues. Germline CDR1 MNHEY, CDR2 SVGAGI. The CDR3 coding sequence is TGTGCCAGCGGGACAGAGCGGAATTCACCCCTCCACTTT. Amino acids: CASGTERNSPLHF.

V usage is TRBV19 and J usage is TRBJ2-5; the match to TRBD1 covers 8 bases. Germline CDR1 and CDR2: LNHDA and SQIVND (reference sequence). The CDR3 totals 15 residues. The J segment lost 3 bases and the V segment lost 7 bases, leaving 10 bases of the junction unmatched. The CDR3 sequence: CASMRGPGGEETQYF. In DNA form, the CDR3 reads TGTGCCAGTATGCGGGGCCCAGGGGGCGAAGAGACCCAGTACTTC.

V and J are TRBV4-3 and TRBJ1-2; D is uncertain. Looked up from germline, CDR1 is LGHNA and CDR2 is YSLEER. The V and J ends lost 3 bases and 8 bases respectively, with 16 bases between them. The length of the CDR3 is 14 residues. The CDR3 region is CASSHLDRGGGYTF. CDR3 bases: TGCGCCAGCAGCCACCTAGACCGGGGAGGAGGCTACACCTTC.

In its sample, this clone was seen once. For the CDR3, the DNA is TGTGCCAGCAGTTACTGGAGGACAGGGCGCCAAGAGACCCAGTACTTC. Amino acids: CASSYWRTGRQETQYF. The chain is built from TRBV6-6 and TRBJ2-5; 8 bases match TRBD1. The V segment lost 1 base and the J segment 1 base; nucleotides outside the gene matches: 5. The CDR3 extends over 16 amino acids. Germline V gene sequence: CDR1 MNHNY, CDR2 SVGAGI (reference sequence).

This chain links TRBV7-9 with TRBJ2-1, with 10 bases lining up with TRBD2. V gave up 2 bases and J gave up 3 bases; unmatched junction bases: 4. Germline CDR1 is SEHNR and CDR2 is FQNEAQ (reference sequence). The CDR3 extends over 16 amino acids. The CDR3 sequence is CASSLSLAGVYNEQFF. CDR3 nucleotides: TGTGCCAGCAGCTTATCTCTAGCGGGGGTCTACAATGAGCAGTTCTTC.

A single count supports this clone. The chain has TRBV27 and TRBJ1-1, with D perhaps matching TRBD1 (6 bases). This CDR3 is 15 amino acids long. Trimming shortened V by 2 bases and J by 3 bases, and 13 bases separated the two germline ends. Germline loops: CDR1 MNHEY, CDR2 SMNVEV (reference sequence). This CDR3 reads CASSLRDIEDTEAFF. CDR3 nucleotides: TGTGCCAGCAGTTTAAGGGACATAGAGGACACTGAAGCTTTCTTT.

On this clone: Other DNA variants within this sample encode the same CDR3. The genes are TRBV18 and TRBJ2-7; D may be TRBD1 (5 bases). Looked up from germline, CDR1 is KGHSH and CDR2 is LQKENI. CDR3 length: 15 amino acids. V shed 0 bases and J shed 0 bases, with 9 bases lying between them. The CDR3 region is CASSPPTGSSYEQYF. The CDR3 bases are TGTGCCAGCTCACCACCTACAGGCAGCTCCTACGAGCAGTACTTC.

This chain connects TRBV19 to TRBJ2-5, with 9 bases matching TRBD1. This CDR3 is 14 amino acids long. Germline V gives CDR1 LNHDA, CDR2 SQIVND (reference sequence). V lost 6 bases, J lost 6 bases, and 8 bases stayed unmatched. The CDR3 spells CASSPTGGTKTQYF. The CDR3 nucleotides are TGTGCCAGTAGCCCGACAGGGGGGACGAAGACCCAGTACTTC. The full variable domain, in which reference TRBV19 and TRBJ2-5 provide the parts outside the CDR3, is DGGITQSPKYLFRKEGQNVTLSCEQNLNHDAMYWYRQDPGQGLRLIYYSQIVNDFQKGDIAEGYSVSREKKESFPLTVTSAQKNPTAFYLCASSPTGGTKTQYFGPGTRLLVL.

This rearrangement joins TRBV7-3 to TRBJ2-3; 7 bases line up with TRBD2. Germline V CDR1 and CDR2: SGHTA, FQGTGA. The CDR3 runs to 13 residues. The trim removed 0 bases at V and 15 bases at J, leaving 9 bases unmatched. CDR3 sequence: CASSLTSRGYFYF. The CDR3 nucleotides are TGTGCCAGCAGCTTAACCTCGCGGGGGTATTTCTATTTT.

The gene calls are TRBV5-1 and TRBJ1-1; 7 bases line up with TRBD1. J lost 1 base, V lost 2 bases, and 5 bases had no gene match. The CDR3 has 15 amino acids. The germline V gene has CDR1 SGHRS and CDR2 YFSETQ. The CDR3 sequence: CASSFTRTGNTEAFF. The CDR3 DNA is TGCGCCAGCAGCTTCACCAGGACAGGGAACACTGAAGCTTTCTTT.

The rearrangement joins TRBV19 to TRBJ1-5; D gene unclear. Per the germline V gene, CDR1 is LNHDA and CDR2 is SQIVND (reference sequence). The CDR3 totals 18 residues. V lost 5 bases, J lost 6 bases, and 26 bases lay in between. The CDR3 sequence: CASSRTVNLIVRIQPQHF. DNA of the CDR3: TGTGCCAGTAGTCGAACAGTAAACCTTATTGTAAGGATTCAGCCCCAGCATTTT.

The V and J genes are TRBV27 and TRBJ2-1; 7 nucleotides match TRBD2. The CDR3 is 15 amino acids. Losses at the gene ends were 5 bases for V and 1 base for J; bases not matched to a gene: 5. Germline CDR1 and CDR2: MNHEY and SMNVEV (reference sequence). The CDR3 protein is CASSPPAGSYNEQFF. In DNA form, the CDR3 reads TGTGCCAGCAGTCCCCCAGCGGGGTCCTACAATGAGCAGTTCTTC.

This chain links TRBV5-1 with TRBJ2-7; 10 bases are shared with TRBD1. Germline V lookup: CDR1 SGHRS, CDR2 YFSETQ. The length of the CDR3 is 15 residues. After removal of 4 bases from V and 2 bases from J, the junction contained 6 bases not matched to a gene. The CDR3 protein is CASSRRGTGAYEQYF. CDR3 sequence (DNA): TGCGCCAGCAGCCGCCGTGGGACAGGGGCCTACGAGCAGTACTTC.

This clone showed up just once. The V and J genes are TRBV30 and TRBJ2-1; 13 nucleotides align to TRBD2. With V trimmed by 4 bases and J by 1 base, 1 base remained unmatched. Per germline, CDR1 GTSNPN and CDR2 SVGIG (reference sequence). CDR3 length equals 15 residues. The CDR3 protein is CAWTGLAGSYNEQFF. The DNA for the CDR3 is TGTGCCTGGACGGGACTAGCGGGATCCTACAATGAGCAGTTCTTC.

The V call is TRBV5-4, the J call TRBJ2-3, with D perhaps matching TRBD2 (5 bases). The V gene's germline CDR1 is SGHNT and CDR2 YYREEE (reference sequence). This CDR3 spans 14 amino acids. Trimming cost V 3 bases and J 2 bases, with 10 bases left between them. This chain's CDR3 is CASSSGLFTDTQYF. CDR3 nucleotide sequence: TGTGCCAGCAGCTCCGGACTGTTCACAGATACGCAGTATTTT.

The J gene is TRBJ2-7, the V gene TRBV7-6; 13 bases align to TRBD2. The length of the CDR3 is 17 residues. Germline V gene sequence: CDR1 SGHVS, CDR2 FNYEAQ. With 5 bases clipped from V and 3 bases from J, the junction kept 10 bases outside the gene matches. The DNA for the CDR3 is TGTGCCAGCAGCGCCGGACTAGCGGGAGCCAATAACTACGAGCAGTACTTC. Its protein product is CASSAGLAGANNYEQYF.